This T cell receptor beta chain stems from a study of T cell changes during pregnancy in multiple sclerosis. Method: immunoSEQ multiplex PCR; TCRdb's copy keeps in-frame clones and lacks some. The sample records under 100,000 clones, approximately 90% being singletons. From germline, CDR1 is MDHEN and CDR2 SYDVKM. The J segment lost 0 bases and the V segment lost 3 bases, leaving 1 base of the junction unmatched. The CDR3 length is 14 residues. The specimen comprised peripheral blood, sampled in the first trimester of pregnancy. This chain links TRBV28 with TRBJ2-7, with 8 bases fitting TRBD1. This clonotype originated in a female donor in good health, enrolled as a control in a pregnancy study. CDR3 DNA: TGTGCCAGCAGTTTGACAGGGGACTCCTACGAGCAGTACTTC. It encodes CASSLTGDSYEQYF.